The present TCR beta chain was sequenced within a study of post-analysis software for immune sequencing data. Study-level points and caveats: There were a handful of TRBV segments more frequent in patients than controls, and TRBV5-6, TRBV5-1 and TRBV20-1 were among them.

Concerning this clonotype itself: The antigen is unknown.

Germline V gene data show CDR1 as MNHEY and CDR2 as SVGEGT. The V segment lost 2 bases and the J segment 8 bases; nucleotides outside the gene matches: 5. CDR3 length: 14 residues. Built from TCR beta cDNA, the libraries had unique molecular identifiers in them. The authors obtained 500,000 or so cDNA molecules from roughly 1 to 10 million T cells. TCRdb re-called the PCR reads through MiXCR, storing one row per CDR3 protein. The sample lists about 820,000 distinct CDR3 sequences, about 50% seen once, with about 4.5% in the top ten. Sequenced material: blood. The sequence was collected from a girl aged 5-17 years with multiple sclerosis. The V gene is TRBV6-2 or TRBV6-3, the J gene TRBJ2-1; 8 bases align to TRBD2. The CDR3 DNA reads TGTGCCAGCAGTTACATCCTAGCGGGTGATGAGCAGTTCTTC. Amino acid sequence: CASSYILAGDEQFF.